The entry below gives a single T cell receptor (beta chain) sequence along with its context. The antigen remains unidentified. The entry originates in a study of cytomegalovirus exposure and HLA in healthy donors. Background on the study: A preliminary data release comprised about 85 million unique TCRs obtained from HLA-typed donors. Study findings and constraints: Earlier analysis found most TCR beta V segments productive about 90% or about 30% of the time. For TCR beta chains, V- and J-gene trimming was later linked to a missense DCLRE1C variant. Most sequenced TCRs were rare (though some public TCRs occurred in many donors).

The PCR made use of 60 Vbeta and 13 Jbeta primers. The method was immunoSEQ multiplex PCR; TCRdb's version includes in-frame clones alone and lacks a portion of them. The sample records around 64,000 clones, roughly four fifths being singletons. The CDR3 extends over 15 amino acids. Per the germline V gene, CDR1 is GTSNPN and CDR2 is SVGIG (reference sequence). V lost 4 bases to trimming and J lost 8 bases, with 20 bases between them. This clonotype was sampled from a woman younger than 45 in good health and CMV-seropositive. Sequenced material: PBMCs. The rearrangement links TRBV30 to TRBJ2-2; tentatively, D is TRBD2 (6 bases). In nucleotides, the CDR3 is TGTGCCTGGACCCGAGGACTAAGTGCATTAGGGGAGCTGTTTTTT. Amino acid sequence: CAWTRGLSALGELFF.